This T cell receptor (beta chain) was sequenced for a study of blood T cell repertoires in COVID-19. Study in general: Whether acute or convalescent, the COVID-19 samples came from the United States, Italy and Spain. In each case, the material was cDNA or gDNA derived from T cells, B-cell-depleted T cells, or PBMCs.

From germline, CDR1 is SGHTA and CDR2 FQGNSA. The CDR3 loop spans 13 amino acids. V lost 1 base and J 7 bases, leaving 10 bases between the germline ends. Original analysis: The authors estimated nucleated cell counts from reference gene primer amplification. Some clones are missing from TCRdb's copy, which holds only in-frame ones; the method was immunoSEQ multiplex PCR. The V and J calls and the clone size are those of that table, but D and trimming were determined from the DNA. The repertoire includes a few hundred thousand clones, around 84% of them detected once, and 0.98% sits in the top ten. The specimen was peripheral blood. The receptor's source is a man in his forties with acute or convalescent COVID-19. The chain recombines TRBV7-2 with TRBJ2-5; a possible D gene is TRBD2 (5 bases). This CDR3 is CASSLGGERTQYF. The CDR3 nucleotides read TGTGCCAGCAGCTTAGGGGGAGAGCGGACCCAGTACTTC.